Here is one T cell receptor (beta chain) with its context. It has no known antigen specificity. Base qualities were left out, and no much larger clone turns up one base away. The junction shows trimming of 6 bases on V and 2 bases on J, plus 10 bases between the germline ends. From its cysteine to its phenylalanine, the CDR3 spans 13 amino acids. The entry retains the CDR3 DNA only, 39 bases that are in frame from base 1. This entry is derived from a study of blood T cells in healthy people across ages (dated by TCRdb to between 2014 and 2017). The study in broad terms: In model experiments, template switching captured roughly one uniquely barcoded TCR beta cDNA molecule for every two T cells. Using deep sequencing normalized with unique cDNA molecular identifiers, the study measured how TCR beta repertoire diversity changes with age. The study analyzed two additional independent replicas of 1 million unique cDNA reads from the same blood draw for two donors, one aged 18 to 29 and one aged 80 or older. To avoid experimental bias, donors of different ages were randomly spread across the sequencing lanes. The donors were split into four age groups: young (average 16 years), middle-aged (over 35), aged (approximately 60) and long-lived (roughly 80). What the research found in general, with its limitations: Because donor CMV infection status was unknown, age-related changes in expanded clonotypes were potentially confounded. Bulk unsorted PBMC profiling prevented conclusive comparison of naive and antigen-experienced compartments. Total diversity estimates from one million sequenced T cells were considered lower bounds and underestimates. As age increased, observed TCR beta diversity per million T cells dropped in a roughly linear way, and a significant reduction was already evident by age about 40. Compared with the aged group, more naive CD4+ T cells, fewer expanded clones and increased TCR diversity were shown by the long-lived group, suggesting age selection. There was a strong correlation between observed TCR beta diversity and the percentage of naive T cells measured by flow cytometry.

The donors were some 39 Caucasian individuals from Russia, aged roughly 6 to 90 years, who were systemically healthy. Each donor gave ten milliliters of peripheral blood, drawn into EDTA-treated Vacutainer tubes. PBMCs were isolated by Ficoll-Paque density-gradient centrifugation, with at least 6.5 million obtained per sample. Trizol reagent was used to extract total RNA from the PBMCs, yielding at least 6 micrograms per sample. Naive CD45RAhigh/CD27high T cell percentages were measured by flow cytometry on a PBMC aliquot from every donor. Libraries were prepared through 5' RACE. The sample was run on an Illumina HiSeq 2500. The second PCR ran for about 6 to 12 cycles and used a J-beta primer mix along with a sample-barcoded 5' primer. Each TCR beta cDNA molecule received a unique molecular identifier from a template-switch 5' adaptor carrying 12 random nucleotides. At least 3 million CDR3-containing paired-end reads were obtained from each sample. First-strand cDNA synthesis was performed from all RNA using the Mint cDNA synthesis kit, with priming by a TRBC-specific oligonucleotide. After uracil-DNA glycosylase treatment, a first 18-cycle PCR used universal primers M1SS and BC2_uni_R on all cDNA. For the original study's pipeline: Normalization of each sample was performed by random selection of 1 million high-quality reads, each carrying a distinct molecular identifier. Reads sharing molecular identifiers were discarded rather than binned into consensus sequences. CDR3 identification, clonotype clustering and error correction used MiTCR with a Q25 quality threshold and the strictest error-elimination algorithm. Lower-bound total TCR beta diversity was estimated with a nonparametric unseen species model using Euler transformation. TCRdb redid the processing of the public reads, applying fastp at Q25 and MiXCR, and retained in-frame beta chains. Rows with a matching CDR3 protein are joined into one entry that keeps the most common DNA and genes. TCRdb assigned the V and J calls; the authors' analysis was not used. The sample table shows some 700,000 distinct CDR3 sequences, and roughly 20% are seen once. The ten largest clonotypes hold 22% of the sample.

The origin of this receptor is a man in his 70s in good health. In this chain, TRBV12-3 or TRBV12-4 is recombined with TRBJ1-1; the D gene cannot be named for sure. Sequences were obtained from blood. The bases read TGTGCCAGCAGGTTGACGGGAAACACTGAAGCTTTCTTT. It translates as CASRLTGNTEAFF.